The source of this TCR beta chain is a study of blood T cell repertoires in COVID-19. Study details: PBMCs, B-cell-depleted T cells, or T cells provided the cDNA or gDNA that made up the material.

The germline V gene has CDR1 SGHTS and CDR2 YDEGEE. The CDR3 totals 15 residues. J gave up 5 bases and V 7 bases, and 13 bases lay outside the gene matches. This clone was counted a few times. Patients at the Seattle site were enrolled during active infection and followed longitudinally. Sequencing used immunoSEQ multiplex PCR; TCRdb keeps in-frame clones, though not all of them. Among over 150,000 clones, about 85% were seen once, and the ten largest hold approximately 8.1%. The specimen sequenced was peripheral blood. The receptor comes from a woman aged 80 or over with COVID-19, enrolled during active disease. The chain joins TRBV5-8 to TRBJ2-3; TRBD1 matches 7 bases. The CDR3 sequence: CASGVGGLTGDTQYF. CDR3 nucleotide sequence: TGTGCCAGCGGGGTAGGGGGCCTCACGGGAGATACGCAGTATTTT.